This T cell receptor (beta chain) is from a study of T cells in Graves' hyperthyroidism and ophthalmopathy. Study results and limitations: Ophthalmopathy got predicted by the model a median about 6.5 months before its onset.

RNA transcripts were the template for amplifying TCR beta CDR3 regions. First-round RT-PCR targeting the TCR CDR3 was performed with the HTBI primer set. TCRdb processed the multiplex PCR reads anew with MiXCR; each CDR3 protein has one entry. In the table there are 250,000 to 350,000 distinct CDR3 sequences, 16% of which are singletons. V lost 0 bases, J lost 7 bases, and 7 bases lay in between. Germline V gene data show CDR1 as MNHEY and CDR2 as SVGEGT. This CDR3 spans 12 amino acids. Stable Graves' hyperthyroidism meant no ophthalmopathy progression within 18 months. To note about this clonotype: Its antigen is currently unknown.

The sample consisted of blood. The chain carries TRBV6-2 or TRBV6-3 and TRBJ2-7; D is undetermined. This TCR was recovered from a young man with Graves' hyperthyroidism. CDR3 sequence reads: CASSYSMSEQYF. Here the CDR3 DNA reads TGTGCCAGCAGTTACTCGATGTCGGAGCAGTACTTC.